This T cell receptor beta chain was obtained from a study of OX40 agonist ivuxolimab in advanced cancers. The wider study: Partial responses were observed in three patients, of whom one had hepatocellular carcinoma and two had cutaneous melanoma.

Autoimmune disease history or systemic immunosuppression was exclusionary. A single count supports this clone. Produced via immunoSEQ multiplex PCR; TCRdb's table is partial and in-frame only. The sample records about 5,700 clones, about nine tenths being singletons. Trimming removed 4 bases at V and 1 base at J, with 7 bases between. Per germline, CDR1 SGHVS and CDR2 FQNEAQ. CDR3 size: 13 residues. The sequencing used CD4+ or CD8+ T cells sorted from blood, collected in a trial of the OX40 agonist ivuxolimab. The sequence was obtained from an adult with an advanced solid tumor such as melanoma, head and neck, liver or kidney cancer. The chain has TRBV7-8 and TRBJ1-2; weak D call: TRBD1 (5 bases). The CDR3 spells CASSSDSNYGYTF. The DNA for the CDR3 is TGTGCCAGCAGCTCAGACAGTAACTATGGCTACACCTTC.